This T cell receptor beta chain was retrieved from a study of T-cell memory formation after mild COVID-19 (dated by TCRdb to about 2021). Looking at the study overall: TCR sequence clusters from the two donors were found to be largely donor specific. Two young, previously healthy adult volunteers made up the cohort, one male and one female. In a couple of donors, T-cell clones that expanded and contracted after mild COVID-19 were tracked by sequencing TCRalpha and TCRbeta repertoires over time. What the research found in general, with its limitations: SARS-CoV-2 specificity was not confirmed for the second-wave clones peaking on day 37. Only two mild cases were covered by the study, and larger cohorts that include severe cases with pre-infection samples were considered necessary. Contracting CD4+ clones were located mainly in the CM and EM memory subsets, whereas CD8+ clones were found to be enriched in EMRA. Balanced CD4/CD8 phenotypes were observed for clones contracting from day 15 to 85, whereas a bias towards CD4+ was observed for a second wave of clones expanding from day 15 to 37. Some responding clones were detected in pre-infection memory, suggesting pre-existing cross-reactive memory T cells joined the SARS-CoV-2 response.

V has 6 bases trimmed and J has 9 bases trimmed; junction bases matching no gene number 16. CDR1 and CDR2, per the germline V gene (reference sequence), are LGHDT and YNNKEL. The CDR3 holds 15 amino acids from the cysteine to the phenylalanine. Here the CDR3 DNA is all that survives: 45 bases in frame from base 1. As for this clonotype: Its target antigen remains unknown. No base qualities exist here, and no much larger clone lies one base off it.

Ficoll-Paque density gradient centrifugation was used to isolate PBMCs. TCRdb shows the sequencer as Illumina NovaSeq 6000. cDNA libraries for TCRalpha and TCRbeta were prepared by 5'RACE using constant-segment primers, with sample barcodes and unique molecular identifiers added. RNA was extracted from every sample with Trizol reagent. The libraries were amplified in two PCR steps, and the second step added a second sample barcode and Illumina TruSeq adapters. The libraries were sequenced on an Illumina NovaSeq using 2 x 150 bp paired-end reads. Per the source publication's procedure: The reads were demultiplexed and collapsed into UMI-guided consensus sequences using migec v1.2.7. With mixcr v2.1.11, UMI consensuses were aligned to TRA and TRB V and J templates and assembled into clonotypes. A clonotype was counted as expanded or contracted only when both edgeR and NoisET called the clonotype significant, with the noise models trained on biological replicates. For edgeR calls, a false discovery rate-adjusted p below 0.01 and a log2 fold-change threshold of 1 were applied. As an exploratory analysis of dynamics, max-normalized trajectories of the 1000 most abundant clonotypes were examined by PCA with hierarchical clustering. Each responding clone was given a CD4 or CD8 phenotype based on the CD4+ and CD8+ repertoires, which had been sequenced separately. TCRdb redid the processing of the public reads, applying fastp at Q25 and MiXCR, and retained in-frame beta chains. Every CDR3 protein is listed once, alongside the most common genes and DNA of its rows. Clone size and V and J calls follow TCRdb, not the original study. For this sample the table gives 200,000 to 250,000 distinct CDR3 sequences, of which about 27% were detected only once. Around 10% of the sample is taken by the ten largest.

The sample consisted of PBMCs or a T cell subset sorted from them (not recorded which). This clonotype originated in an adult woman who had mild COVID-19 (a few samples of this study predate the infection). The sample titles of this study are shuffled in the database, so cell type and time point are left out; the donor was told from shared clones. The chain couples TRBV3-1 to TRBJ2-7; 8 bases in the junction line up with TRBD1. The CDR3 has the sequence CASSQGTGPALGQYF. The nucleotides read TGTGCCAGCAGTCAGGGGACAGGACCTGCGCTGGGGCAGTACTTC.